This passage covers 20 T cell receptor beta chains from one sample sequenced in a study of T cells after yellow fever vaccination. TCRdb reprocessed the 5' RACE reads via MiXCR and lists one record per CDR3 protein. This sample has just under 600,000 distinct CDR3 sequences, with 13% found just once. The specimen comprised PBMCs, sampled on the day of the yellow fever booster vaccination. These receptors all come from a young man who received the YFV17D yellow fever vaccine.

V is TRBV27 and J is TRBJ2-1; perhaps TRBD2 as D (5 bases). CDR3 length: 17 amino acids. Per germline, CDR1 MNHEY and CDR2 SMNVEV (reference sequence). The V and J ends lost 3 bases and 0 bases respectively, with 15 bases between them. The CDR3: CASSFRSRGSSYNEQFF. The CDR3 coding sequence is TGTGCCAGCAGTTTCCGCTCACGGGGAAGCTCCTACAATGAGCAGTTCTTC.

J is TRBJ2-3 and V is TRBV20-1; 8 positions agree with TRBD2. The CDR3 has 13 amino acids. Germline CDR1 is DFQATT and CDR2 is SNEGSKA (reference sequence). V shed 6 bases, J shed 5 bases, and the junction held 7 bases outside the gene matches. In DNA, the CDR3 is TGCAGTGCCCCGGGACTAGGAAAAGATACGCAGTATTTT. Translation: CSAPGLGKDTQYF.

V gene TRBV5-1 combines with J gene TRBJ2-3; D could derive from TRBD1 or TRBD2 (5 bases each). The germline gives CDR1 SGHRS, CDR2 YFSETQ. The CDR3 spans 16 residues. V lost 4 bases, J lost 2 bases, and 17 bases lay in between. CDR3 in amino acids: CASSPLGGEATDTQYF. CDR3 nucleotides: TGCGCCAGCAGCCCCCTTGGGGGAGAGGCCACAGATACGCAGTATTTT. The full variable domain, completed using reference TRBV5-1 and TRBJ2-3, is KAGVTQTPRYLIKTRGQQVTLSCSPISGHRSVSWYQQTPGQGLQFLFEYFSETQRNKGNFPGRFSGRQFSNSRSEMNVSTLELGDSALYLCASSPLGGEATDTQYFGPGTRLTVL.

In DNA, the CDR3 is TGTGCCAGCAGTCAACGGGACTTACGAAGTGGCTACACCTTC. The encoded protein is CASSQRDLRSGYTF. The chain combines TRBV27 with TRBJ1-2, with D possibly TRBD1 on 5 matching bases. The V end was cut by 5 bases, the J end by 7 bases, with 17 bases between. The CDR3 covers 14 residues. Germline assignment: CDR1 MNHEY and CDR2 SMNVEV (reference sequence).

The chain is built from TRBV27 and TRBJ1-1; D perhaps matches TRBD1 (5 bases). CDR3 size: 13 residues. Germline V lookup: CDR1 MNHEY, CDR2 SMNVEV (reference sequence). With 5 bases removed from V and 5 bases from J, the gap between germline ends came to 12 bases. The DNA of the CDR3 is TGTGCCAGCAGTCCGGCCGGGGGGACTGAAGCTTTCTTT. Residues: CASSPAGGTEAFF.

This clonotype has ten or more counts. A junction end diverges from the germline sequence, so it may reflect a read error. The V and J genes are TRBV5-1 and TRBJ2-7, with D perhaps TRBD1 (6 bases). The germline CDR1 and CDR2 sequences are SGHRS and YFSETQ. The CDR3 is 12 residues long. Here the CDR3 DNA reads TGTGCCAGCTCAAGGGACAACTACGAGCAGTACTTC. This sequence encodes CASSRDNYEQYF.

The J gene is TRBJ2-5, the V gene TRBV7-2, with unresolved D. Germline V gives CDR1 SGHTA, CDR2 FQGNSA. The length of the CDR3 is 17 residues. V shed 3 bases and J shed 5 bases, with 22 bases lying between them. The CDR3 loop is CASSFGFQAKGRETQYF. The CDR3 nucleotides are TGTGCCAGCAGCTTTGGATTCCAGGCGAAAGGCCGGGAGACCCAGTACTTC.

Only a few counts were recorded for this clonotype. The chain carries TRBV7-9 and TRBJ1-1, with D hard to call. The V end lost 1 base, the J end lost 6 bases, and 12 bases lay between the germline ends. Germline loops: CDR1 SEHNR, CDR2 FQNEAQ (reference sequence). The CDR3 is 14 amino acids. For the CDR3, the DNA is TGTGCCAGCAGCTTAGATTATACCCTCCCTGAAGCTTTCTTT. This encodes CASSLDYTLPEAFF.

This clonotype has only a few counts. V and J are TRBV9 and TRBJ2-3; D is possibly TRBD1 (6 bases). Trimming took 3 bases from V and 4 from J, leaving 12 bases between them. This CDR3 comprises 14 residues. Germline lookup yields CDR1 SGDLS and CDR2 YYNGEE. This CDR3 is CASSETGYADTQYF. The CDR3 region has the DNA TGTGCCAGCAGCGAGACAGGTTATGCAGATACGCAGTATTTT.

This clonotype was found many times. This chain uses TRBV3-1 with TRBJ2-7, with 10 bases matching TRBD2. There are 14 residues in the CDR3. The V and J ends lost 4 bases and 5 bases, in that order; junction bases with no gene match: 5. Germline assignment: CDR1 LGHDT and CDR2 YNNKEL (reference sequence). The CDR3 sequence: CASSRSSGRDEQYF. CDR3 nucleotide sequence: TGTGCCAGCAGCCGATCTAGCGGGAGAGACGAGCAGTACTTC.

The rearrangement uses TRBV6-1 and TRBJ1-4; 8 positions match TRBD1. CDR1 is MNHNS and CDR2 is SASEGT in the germline V gene. This CDR3 comprises 14 residues. V dropped 4 bases and J dropped 5; count of bases not matched to a gene: 3. CDR3 DNA sequence: TGTGCCAGCAGTGTCCGACAGGGGAATGAAAAACTGTTTTTT. Translation gives CASSVRQGNEKLFF.

This clonotype has more than one count but fewer than ten. This chain links TRBV28 with TRBJ2-7; TRBD2 matches 10 bases. Trimming removed 6 bases from V and 4 bases from J; junction bases left unmatched: 9. The germline CDR1 and CDR2 sequences are MDHEN and SYDVKM. The CDR3 extends over 15 amino acids. The chain's CDR3 is CASRIPGTSVYEQYF. Here the CDR3 DNA reads TGTGCCAGCAGAATCCCCGGGACTAGCGTATACGAGCAGTACTTC.

The rearrangement links TRBV5-5 to TRBJ2-2; TRBD2 might be the D (6 bases). CDR3 length: 13 amino acids. V dropped 0 bases and J dropped 9 bases, with 9 bases sitting between them. Germline CDR1 and CDR2: SGHKS and YYEKEE (reference sequence). CDR3 region: CASSLALARELFF. The CDR3 DNA follows: TGTGCCAGCAGCTTGGCCCTAGCGAGGGAGCTGTTTTTT. The variable domain in full, completed from reference TRBV5-5 and TRBJ2-2, reads DAGVTQSPTHLIKTRGQQVTLRCSPISGHKSVSWYQQVLGQGPQFIFQYYEKEERGRGNFPDRFSARQFPNYSSELNVNALLLGDSALYLCASSLALARELFFGEGSRLTVL.

The chain recombines TRBV20-1 with TRBJ2-1; possible D gene TRBD2, 6 bases. V gave up 7 bases and J gave up 5 bases, with 27 bases separating them. CDR3 length: 17 amino acids. Germline CDR1 DFQATT, CDR2 SNEGSKA (reference sequence). CDR3 in DNA: TGCAGTGTCACCCATAGACGGGGCGGGACCGGAAACAATGAGCAGTTCTTC. Translating it yields CSVTHRRGGTGNNEQFF.

This clonotype was counted a few times. The chain employs TRBV29-1 and TRBJ2-7; D gene uncertain. Germline values: CDR1 SQVTM, CDR2 ANQGSEA. The CDR3 is made up of 11 amino acids. V lost 5 bases and J 2 bases, leaving 7 bases between the germline ends. The CDR3 sequence is CSVQTTYEQYF. The CDR3 DNA reads TGCAGCGTTCAAACTACCTACGAGCAGTACTTC.

V and J are TRBV6-2 or TRBV6-3 and TRBJ1-2, with D possibly TRBD1 on 5 matching bases. The CDR3 has 13 amino acids. The germline V and J ends were trimmed by 2 bases and 4 bases, with 8 bases remaining between them. CDR1 is MNHEY, CDR2 SVGEGT, per germline. CDR3: CASSYRGGYGYTF. CDR3 in DNA: TGTGCCAGCAGTTACCGTGGGGGCTATGGCTACACCTTC.

This clonotype showed up just a few times. The chain links TRBV7-2 to TRBJ2-7, with D perhaps TRBD2 (6 bases). The CDR3 covers 16 residues. V shed 3 bases and J shed 3 bases, with 18 bases lying between them. CDR1 and CDR2 from the germline V gene are SGHTA and FQGNSA. CDR3 DNA sequence: TGTGCCAGCAGCTTCAGAACCGGGACTGAAAACTACGAGCAGTACTTC. It yields the protein CASSFRTGTENYEQYF.

The count of this clonotype is one. The chain combines TRBV28 with TRBJ2-5; maybe TRBD1 (6 bases). Germline V gene lookup returns CDR1 MDHEN and CDR2 SYDVKM. This CDR3 is 16 amino acids long. Trimming shortened V by 4 bases and J by 0 bases, and 15 bases separated the two germline ends. CDR3 in amino acids: CASSSPRDTYQETQYF. The CDR3 nucleotides read TGTGCCAGCAGTTCTCCCCGGGACACCTACCAAGAGACCCAGTACTTC. The whole variable domain, filled in from reference TRBV28 and TRBJ2-5, reads DVKVTQSSRYLVKRTGEKVFLECVQDMDHENMFWYRQDPGLGLRLIYFSYDVKMKEKGDIPEGYSVSREKKERFSLILESASTNQTSMYLCASSSPRDTYQETQYFGPGTRLLVL.

This chain links TRBV7-2 with TRBJ1-2, with no clear D. The germline V and J ends were trimmed by 4 bases and 4 bases, with 7 bases remaining between them. Germline loops: CDR1 SGHTA, CDR2 FQGNSA. This CDR3 comprises 12 residues. CDR3 in amino acids: CASSSDPYGYTF. The CDR3 DNA sequence: TGTGCCAGCAGCTCTGATCCCTATGGCTACACCTTC.

This clonotype was detected only a few times. V usage is TRBV6-2 or TRBV6-3 and J usage is TRBJ2-1, with TRBD2 matching over 11 bases. In germline, CDR1 is MNHEY, CDR2 SVGEGT. The V segment lost 0 bases and the J segment 6 bases; nucleotides outside the gene matches: 7. The CDR3 covers 17 residues. CDR3 loop: CASSYSLSGRAGNEQFF. CDR3 coding DNA: TGTGCCAGCAGTTACTCACTTAGCGGGAGGGCCGGCAATGAGCAGTTCTTC.